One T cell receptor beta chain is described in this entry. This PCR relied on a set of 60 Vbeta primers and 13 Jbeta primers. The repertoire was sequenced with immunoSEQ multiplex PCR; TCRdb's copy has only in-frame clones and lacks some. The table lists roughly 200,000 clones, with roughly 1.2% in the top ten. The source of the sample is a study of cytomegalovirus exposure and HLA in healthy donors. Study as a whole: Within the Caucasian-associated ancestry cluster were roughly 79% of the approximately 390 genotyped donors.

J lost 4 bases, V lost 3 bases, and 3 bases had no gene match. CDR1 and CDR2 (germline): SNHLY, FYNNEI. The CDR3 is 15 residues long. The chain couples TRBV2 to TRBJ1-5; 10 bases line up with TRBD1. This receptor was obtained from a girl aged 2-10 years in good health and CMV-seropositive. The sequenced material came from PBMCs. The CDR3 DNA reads TGTGCCAGCAGTGAGGACAGGGGGGGGAATCAGCCCCAGCATTTT. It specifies CASSEDRGGNQPQHF.